This T cell receptor (beta chain) originates from a study of response to subunit inactivated influenza vaccine. Study-wide points: The authors suggested that every seasonal influenza vaccination recruits few new T cells.

Germline CDR1 reads SEHNR; CDR2 reads FQNEAQ (reference sequence). This CDR3 comprises 14 residues. V lost 1 base to trimming and J lost 5 bases, with 9 bases between them. TCRdb re-called the RT-PCR reads with MiXCR, one entry per CDR3 protein. Seen here are more than 450,000 distinct CDR3 sequences, 7.6% observed once, and the top ten hold approximately 12%. Concerning this clonotype: What it binds is not known.

The source was PBMCs from blood, collected around 25 months after vaccination. This chain links TRBV7-9 with TRBJ1-5; no reliable D call. This TCR came from a man in his fifties or sixties who received an inactivated influenza vaccine. This CDR3 reads CASSLDGRHQPQHF. The CDR3 nucleotides are TGTGCCAGCAGCTTAGACGGGCGGCATCAGCCCCAGCATTTT.